The clone carrying this T cell receptor (beta chain) was seen repeatedly, ten times or more. Its antigen is as yet unknown. The data derive from a study of T cell repertoires in cytomegalovirus infection. About the research overall: Indications of both CMV infection and matching HLA type were provided by public TCR beta signatures.

TCRdb reprocessed the reads with MiXCR, giving one entry per CDR3 protein. The table records approximately 490,000 distinct CDR3 sequences, about 10% of them present only once. General study points: Based on cumulative public TCR beta family frequency, carriers of CMV plus the relevant HLA were identified.

This CDR3 contains 12 residues. V was cut by 8 bases and J by 3 bases, with 8 bases left in between. Germline V gene sequence: CDR1 SNHLY, CDR2 FYNNEI. This chain connects TRBV2 to TRBJ1-5; no reliable D call. The sequence derives from a human donor in good health (CMV status not recorded). Some clones in this sample may be carry-over from other donors' samples. The specimen sequenced was PBMCs. The CDR3, as DNA: TGTGCCAGCGAAGGGCCCAATCAGCCCCAGCATTTT. Encoded protein: CASEGPNQPQHF.